Listed here are 11 T cell receptor beta chains from one sample, sequenced in a study of blood T cell repertoires in COVID-19 (dated by TCRdb to about 2020). Library construction relied on the immunoSEQ multiplex PCR assay. TCRdb limited this immuneACCESS table to in-frame rearrangements with V and J called. A share of clones is missing; checked studies link under half to unresolved V genes, and the rest is unexplained. This sample is represented by around 140,000 clones; approximately 81% of them were singletons. The ten largest clones represent approximately 1.5% of the sample. Material: peripheral blood. These receptors were taken from a man aged 55-75 years with acute or convalescent COVID-19.

The chain employs TRBV3-1 (or the pseudogene TRBV3-2) and TRBJ1-2, with D perhaps matching TRBD1 (6 bases). Germline-derived CDR1 and CDR2 are LGHDT and YNNKEL (reference sequence). The V end lost 3 bases, the J end lost 3 bases, and 8 bases lay between the germline ends. CDR3 size: 13 residues. CDR3 bases: TGTGCCAGCAGCCAGCGGGGGCACTATGGCTACACCTTC. This codes for CASSQRGHYGYTF.

V gene TRBV29-1 combines with J gene TRBJ2-3; D is ambiguous. The CDR3 length is 12 residues. Trimming took 1 base from V and 6 from J, leaving 8 bases between them. Germline assignment: CDR1 SQVTM and CDR2 ANQGSEA. The CDR3 bases are TGCAGCGTTGAAGTAGCCTCTGATACGCAGTATTTT. This translates into CSVEVASDTQYF.

The chain is built from TRBV10-1 and TRBJ2-7, with 7 bases aligning to TRBD1. V gave up 7 bases and J gave up 2 bases; unmatched junction bases: 8. Germline assignment: CDR1 WNHNN and CDR2 SYGVQD (reference sequence). The CDR3 is made up of 14 amino acids. This CDR3 is CASITQGPPYEQYF. The CDR3 DNA sequence: TGCGCCAGCATTACACAGGGGCCCCCCTACGAGCAGTACTTC.

The genes are TRBV7-3 and TRBJ2-5; 8 nucleotides agree with TRBD2. Trimming took 4 bases from V and 5 from J; bases not matched to a gene: 6. Germline V gene sequence: CDR1 SGHTA, CDR2 FQGTGA. The CDR3 is 14 residues long. The CDR3: CASSSGLAVETQYF. In DNA form, the CDR3 reads TGTGCCAGCAGCTCCGGACTAGCCGTTGAGACCCAGTACTTC.

The chain recombines TRBV10-3 with TRBJ1-5; D unclear. Trimming shortened V by 3 bases and J by 1 base, and 7 bases separated the two germline ends. Germline-derived CDR1 and CDR2 are ENHRY and SYGVKD. The CDR3 has 14 amino acids. The CDR3, as DNA: TGTGCCATCAGTGACGGAGGGAGCAATCAGCCCCAGCATTTT. This translates into CAISDGGSNQPQHF.

The chain is built from TRBV3-1 (or the pseudogene TRBV3-2) and TRBJ2-7, with 7 bases that match TRBD2. Germline CDR1 and CDR2: LGHDT and YNNKEL (reference sequence). The junction had 16 bases not matched to a gene; V was cut back by 2 bases and J by 0 bases. The CDR3 spans 19 residues. The CDR3 DNA reads TGTGCCAGCAGCCAACTGACTAGCTTTAACTCTCGACGCTCCTACGAGCAGTACTTC. Translating it yields CASSQLTSFNSRRSYEQYF.

The CDR3 region is CASSFSWTGGIYEQYF. The CDR3 DNA is TGTGCCAGCAGTTTTTCGTGGACAGGGGGCATCTACGAGCAGTACTTC. This chain uses TRBV27 with TRBJ2-7, with 11 bases fitting TRBD1. This CDR3 spans 16 amino acids. The germline gives CDR1 MNHEY, CDR2 SMNVEV (reference sequence). Trimming removed 3 bases from V and 3 bases from J; junction bases left unmatched: 7.

The rearrangement uses TRBV7-9 and TRBJ1-5; 9 positions match TRBD1. The CDR3 loop spans 14 amino acids. V shed 3 bases, J shed 7 bases, and the junction held 4 bases outside the gene matches. Germline V gives CDR1 SEHNR, CDR2 FQNEAQ (reference sequence). The CDR3 sequence: CASSFGQGWQPQHF. CDR3 in DNA: TGTGCCAGCAGCTTTGGACAGGGGTGGCAGCCCCAGCATTTT.

A few counts support this clone. The V gene is TRBV5-6, the J gene TRBJ1-6; 7 bases are shared with TRBD1. Germline-derived CDR1 and CDR2 are SGHDT and YYEEEE. Trimming took 0 bases from V and 5 from J; bases not matched to a gene: 2. This CDR3 has 15 residues. This CDR3 is CASSLGQGNNSPLHF. The CDR3 region has the DNA TGTGCCAGCAGCTTGGGACAGGGAAATAATTCACCCCTCCACTTT.

This chain uses TRBV6-5 with TRBJ2-1, with 16 bases identical to TRBD2. From germline, CDR1 is MNHEY and CDR2 SVGAGI. V shed 3 bases, J shed 14 bases, and the junction held 4 bases outside the gene matches. This CDR3 has 14 residues. The CDR3 loop is CASSYGTSGRGEFF. For the CDR3, the DNA is TGTGCCAGCAGTTATGGGACTAGCGGGAGGGGTGAGTTCTTC.

CDR3 coding DNA: TGTGCCAGCTCAGGCCTTGCAGGCGGGGACGAAAAACTGTTTTTT. Its protein is CASSGLAGGDEKLFF. The V call is TRBV18, the J call TRBJ1-4; D may be TRBD1 (5 bases). The CDR3 sequence is 15 residues long. Germline V CDR1 and CDR2: KGHSH, LQKENI. Trimming left V 5 bases short and J 8 bases short, with 18 bases between.